This T cell receptor beta chain was identified in a study of graft-versus-host responses after intestinal transplantation. The study, taken as a whole, reports: In recipient marrow, GvH clones were found, and some appeared first in ileum or blood.

Some clones are missing from TCRdb's copy, which holds only in-frame ones; the method was immunoSEQ multiplex PCR. Among around 100,000 clones listed, more than 85% were seen once. Points on this clone: Its antigen is as yet unknown.

The sequence came from a human donor who received an intestinal transplant. This material consisted of unstimulated CD8+ T cells sorted from spleen or lymph node cells, taken before intestinal transplant.

DNA of the CDR3: TGCGCCAGCAGCCAAGCAGGGGATGAGCAGTTCTTC. The encoded protein is CASSQAGDEQFF. The rearrangement uses TRBV4-1 and TRBJ2-1; possible D gene TRBD1, 6 bases. The germline CDR1 and CDR2 sequences are MGHRA and YSYEKL. Trimming shortened V by 1 base and J by 8 bases, and 6 bases separated the two germline ends. The CDR3 length is 12 residues.